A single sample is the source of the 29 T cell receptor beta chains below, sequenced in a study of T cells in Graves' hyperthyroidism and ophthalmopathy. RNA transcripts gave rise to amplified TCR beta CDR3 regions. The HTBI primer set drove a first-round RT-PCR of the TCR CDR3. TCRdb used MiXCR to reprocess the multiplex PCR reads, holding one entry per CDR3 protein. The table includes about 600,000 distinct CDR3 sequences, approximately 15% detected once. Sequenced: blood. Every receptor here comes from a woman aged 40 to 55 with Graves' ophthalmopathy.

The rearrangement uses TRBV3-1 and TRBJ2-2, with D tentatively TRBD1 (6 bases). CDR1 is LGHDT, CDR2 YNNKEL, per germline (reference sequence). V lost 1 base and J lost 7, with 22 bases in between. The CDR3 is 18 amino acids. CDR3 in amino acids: CASSQGQGPWFAHGELFF. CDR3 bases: TGTGCCAGCAGCCAAGGGCAGGGGCCCTGGTTCGCCCACGGGGAGCTGTTTTTT.

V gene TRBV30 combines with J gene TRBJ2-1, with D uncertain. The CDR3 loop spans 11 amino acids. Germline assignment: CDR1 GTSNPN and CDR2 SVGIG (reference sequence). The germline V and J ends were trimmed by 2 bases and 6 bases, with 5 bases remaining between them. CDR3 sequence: CAWSPSNEQFF. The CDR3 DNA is TGTGCCTGGAGTCCCTCCAATGAGCAGTTCTTC.

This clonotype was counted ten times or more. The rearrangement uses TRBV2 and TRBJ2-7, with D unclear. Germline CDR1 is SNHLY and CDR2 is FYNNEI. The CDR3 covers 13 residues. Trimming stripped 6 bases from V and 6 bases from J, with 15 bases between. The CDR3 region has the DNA TGTGCCAGCAGCGCCTTGGAGAGTAGCGAGCAGTACTTC. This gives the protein CASSALESSEQYF.

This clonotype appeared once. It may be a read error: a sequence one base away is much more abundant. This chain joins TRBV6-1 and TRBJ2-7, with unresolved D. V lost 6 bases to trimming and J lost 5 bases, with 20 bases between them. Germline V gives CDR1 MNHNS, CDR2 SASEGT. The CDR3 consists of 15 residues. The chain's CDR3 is CASRNTHGTVDEQYF. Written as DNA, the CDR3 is TGTGCCAGCAGAAATACCCACGGAACCGTCGACGAGCAGTACTTC.

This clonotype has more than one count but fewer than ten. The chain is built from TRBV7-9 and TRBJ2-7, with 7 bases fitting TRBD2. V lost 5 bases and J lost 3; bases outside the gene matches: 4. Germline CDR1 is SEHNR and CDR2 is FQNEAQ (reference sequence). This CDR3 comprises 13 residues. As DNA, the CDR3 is TGTGCCAGCAGCGCGGGAGCCCTCTACGAGCAGTACTTC. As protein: CASSAGALYEQYF.

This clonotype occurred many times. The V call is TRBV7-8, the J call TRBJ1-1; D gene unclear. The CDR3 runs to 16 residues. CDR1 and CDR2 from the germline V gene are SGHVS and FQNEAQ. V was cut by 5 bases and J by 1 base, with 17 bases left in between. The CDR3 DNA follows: TGTGCCAGCAGCCCCACTAAGGGATTCGGGAACACTGAAGCTTTCTTT. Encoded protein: CASSPTKGFGNTEAFF.

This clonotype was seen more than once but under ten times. The CDR3 is CATSSDRVLSNQPQHF. In nucleotides, the CDR3 is TGTGCCACCAGCAGCGACAGGGTCCTTAGCAATCAGCCCCAGCATTTT. V is TRBV15 and J is TRBJ1-5, with TRBD1 matching over 7 bases. J was trimmed by 0 bases and V by 3 bases; bases with no gene match: 5. The CDR3 runs to 16 residues. The germline gives CDR1 LNHNV, CDR2 YYDKDF (reference sequence).

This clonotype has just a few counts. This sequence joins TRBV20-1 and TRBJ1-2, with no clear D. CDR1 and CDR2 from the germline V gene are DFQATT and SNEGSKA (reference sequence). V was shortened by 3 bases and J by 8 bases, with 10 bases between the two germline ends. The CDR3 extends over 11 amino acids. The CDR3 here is CSASEVEGYTF. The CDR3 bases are TGCAGTGCTAGTGAAGTAGAGGGCTACACCTTC.

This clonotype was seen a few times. The CDR3 DNA reads as TGTGCCAGTAGTATAGTAGAAGGGGACTATGGCTACACCTTC. Protein product: CASSIVEGDYGYTF. The chain carries TRBV19 and TRBJ1-2; perhaps TRBD1 as D (5 bases). V lost 1 base, J lost 3 bases, and 9 bases lay in between. The germline V gene encodes CDR1 LNHDA and CDR2 SQIVND (reference sequence). The CDR3 sequence is 14 residues long.

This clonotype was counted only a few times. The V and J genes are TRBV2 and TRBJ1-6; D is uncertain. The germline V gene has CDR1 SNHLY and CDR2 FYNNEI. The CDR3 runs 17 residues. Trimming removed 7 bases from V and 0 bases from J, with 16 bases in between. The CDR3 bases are TGTGCCAGCACAGCCGGTCATGGGGTCTCCTATAATTCACCCCTCCACTTT. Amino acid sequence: CASTAGHGVSYNSPLHF.

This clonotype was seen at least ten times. The CDR3 sequence is CASSLGQGARYEQYF. CDR3 DNA sequence: TGTGCCAGCAGTTTAGGCCAGGGGGCTAGGTACGAGCAGTACTTC. The chain links TRBV27 to TRBJ2-7; 8 bases agree with TRBD1. The trim removed 2 bases at V and 4 bases at J, leaving 7 bases unmatched. Per the germline V gene, CDR1 is MNHEY and CDR2 is SMNVEV (reference sequence). This CDR3 is built from 15 residues.

This CDR3 is CAISDPDRIRVGELFF. CDR3 bases: TGTGCCATCAGTGACCCGGACAGAATCAGGGTCGGGGAGCTGTTTTTT. The chain combines TRBV10-3 with TRBJ2-2; a weak D match, TRBD1 (6 bases). There are 16 residues in the CDR3. Between the trimmed V and J ends, which lost 3 bases and 7 bases, there was a span of 18 bases. CDR1 is ENHRY and CDR2 is SYGVKD in the germline V gene.

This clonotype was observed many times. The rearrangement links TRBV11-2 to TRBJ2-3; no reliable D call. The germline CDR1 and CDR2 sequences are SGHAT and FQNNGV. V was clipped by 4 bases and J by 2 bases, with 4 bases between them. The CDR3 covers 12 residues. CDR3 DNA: TGTGCCAGCAGCTCGATCACAGATACGCAGTATTTT. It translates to CASSSITDTQYF.

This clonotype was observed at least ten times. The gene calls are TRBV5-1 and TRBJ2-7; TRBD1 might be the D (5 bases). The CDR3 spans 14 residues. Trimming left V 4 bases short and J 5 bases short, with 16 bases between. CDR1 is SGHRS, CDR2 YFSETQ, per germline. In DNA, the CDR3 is TGCGCCAGCAGCGTAATGGACGAAGGGGACGAGCAGTACTTC. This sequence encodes CASSVMDEGDEQYF.

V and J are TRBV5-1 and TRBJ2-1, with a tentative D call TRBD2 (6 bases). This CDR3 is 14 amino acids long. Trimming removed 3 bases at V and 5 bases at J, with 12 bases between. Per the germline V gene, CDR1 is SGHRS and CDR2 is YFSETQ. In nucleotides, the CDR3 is TGCGCCAGCAGCTCGGGGGTGGCAGACAATGAGCAGTTCTTC. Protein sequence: CASSSGVADNEQFF.

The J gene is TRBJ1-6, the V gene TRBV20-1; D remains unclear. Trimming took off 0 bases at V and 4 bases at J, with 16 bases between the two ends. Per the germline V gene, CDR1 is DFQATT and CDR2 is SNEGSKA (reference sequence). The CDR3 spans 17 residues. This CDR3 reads CSARDQSRVQYNSPLHF. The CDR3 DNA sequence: TGCAGTGCTAGAGATCAATCGAGGGTTCAGTATAATTCACCCCTCCACTTT.

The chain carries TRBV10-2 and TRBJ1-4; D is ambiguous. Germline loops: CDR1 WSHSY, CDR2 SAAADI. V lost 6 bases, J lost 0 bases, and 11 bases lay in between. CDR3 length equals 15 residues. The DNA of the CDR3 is TGCGCCAGCAGCTTCGCGCCCGCAACTAATGAAAAACTGTTTTTT. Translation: CASSFAPATNEKLFF.

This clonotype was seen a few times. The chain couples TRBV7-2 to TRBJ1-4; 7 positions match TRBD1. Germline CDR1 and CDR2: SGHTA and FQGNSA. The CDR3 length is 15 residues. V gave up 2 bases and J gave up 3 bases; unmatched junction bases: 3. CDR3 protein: CASSLSRGANEKLFF. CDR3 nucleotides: TGTGCCAGCAGCTTAAGCAGGGGGGCTAATGAAAAACTGTTTTTT.

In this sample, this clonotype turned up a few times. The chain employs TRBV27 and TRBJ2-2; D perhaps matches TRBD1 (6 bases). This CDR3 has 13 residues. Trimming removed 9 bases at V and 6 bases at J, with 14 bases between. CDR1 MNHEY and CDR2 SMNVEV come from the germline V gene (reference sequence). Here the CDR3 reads CASRAQGSGELFF. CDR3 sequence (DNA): TGTGCCAGTCGGGCTCAGGGGTCCGGGGAGCTGTTTTTT.

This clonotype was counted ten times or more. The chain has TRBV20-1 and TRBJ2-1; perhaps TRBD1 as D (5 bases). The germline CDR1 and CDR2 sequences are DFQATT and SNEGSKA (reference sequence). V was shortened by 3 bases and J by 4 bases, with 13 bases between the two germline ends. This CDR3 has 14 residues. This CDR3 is CSASRPTVYNEQFF. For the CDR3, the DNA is TGCAGTGCTAGTCGTCCGACAGTTTACAATGAGCAGTTCTTC.

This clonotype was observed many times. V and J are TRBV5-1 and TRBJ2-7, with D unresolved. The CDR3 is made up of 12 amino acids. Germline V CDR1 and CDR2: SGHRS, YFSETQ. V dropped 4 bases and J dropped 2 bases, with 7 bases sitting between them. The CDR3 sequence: CASSDGPYEQYF. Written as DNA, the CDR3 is TGCGCCAGCAGCGACGGACCCTACGAGCAGTACTTC. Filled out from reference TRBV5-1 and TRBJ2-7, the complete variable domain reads KAGVTQTPRYLIKTRGQQVTLSCSPISGHRSVSWYQQTPGQGLQFLFEYFSETQRNKGNFPGRFSGRQFSNSRSEMNVSTLELGDSALYLCASSDGPYEQYFGPGTRLTVT.

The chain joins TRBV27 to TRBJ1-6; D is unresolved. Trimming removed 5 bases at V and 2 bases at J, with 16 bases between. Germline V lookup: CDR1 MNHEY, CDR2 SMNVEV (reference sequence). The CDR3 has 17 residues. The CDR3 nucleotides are TGTGCCAGCAGTCCCATCATAACACAGACCTATAATTCACCCCTCCACTTT. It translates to CASSPIITQTYNSPLHF.

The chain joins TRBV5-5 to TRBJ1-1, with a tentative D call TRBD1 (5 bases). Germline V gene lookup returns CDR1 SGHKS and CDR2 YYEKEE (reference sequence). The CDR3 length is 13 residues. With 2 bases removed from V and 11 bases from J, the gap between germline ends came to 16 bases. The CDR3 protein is CASSLDGHRDAFF. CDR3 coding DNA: TGTGCCAGCAGCTTAGATGGACATCGCGACGCTTTCTTT.

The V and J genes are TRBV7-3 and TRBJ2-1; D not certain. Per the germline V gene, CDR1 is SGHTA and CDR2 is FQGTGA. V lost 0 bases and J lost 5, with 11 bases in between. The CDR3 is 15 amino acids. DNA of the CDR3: TGTGCCAGCAGCTTAACGTTTACACTTAACAATGAGCAGTTCTTC. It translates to CASSLTFTLNNEQFF.

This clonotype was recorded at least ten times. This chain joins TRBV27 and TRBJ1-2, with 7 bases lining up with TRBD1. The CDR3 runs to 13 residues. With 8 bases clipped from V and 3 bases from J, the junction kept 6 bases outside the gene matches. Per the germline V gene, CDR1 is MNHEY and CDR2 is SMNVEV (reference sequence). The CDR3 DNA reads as TGTGCCAGCTCACCACAGGGGTACTATGGCTACACCTTC. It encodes CASSPQGYYGYTF.

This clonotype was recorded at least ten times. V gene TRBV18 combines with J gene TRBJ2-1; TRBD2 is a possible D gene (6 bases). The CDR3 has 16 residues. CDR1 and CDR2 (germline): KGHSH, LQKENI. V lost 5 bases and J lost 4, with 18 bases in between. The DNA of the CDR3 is TGTGCCAGCTCAGCCAGCACATTAGCGGTGTACAATGAGCAGTTCTTC. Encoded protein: CASSASTLAVYNEQFF.

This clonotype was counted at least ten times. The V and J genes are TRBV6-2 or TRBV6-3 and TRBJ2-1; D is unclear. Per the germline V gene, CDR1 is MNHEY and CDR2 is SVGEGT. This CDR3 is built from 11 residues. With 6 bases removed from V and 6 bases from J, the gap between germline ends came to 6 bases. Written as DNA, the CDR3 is TGTGCCAGCAGCTACCTCAATGAGCAGTTCTTC. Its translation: CASSYLNEQFF.

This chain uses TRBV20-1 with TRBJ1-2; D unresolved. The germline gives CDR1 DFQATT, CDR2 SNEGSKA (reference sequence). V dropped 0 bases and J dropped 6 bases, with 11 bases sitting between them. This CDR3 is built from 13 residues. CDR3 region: CSARDEAGHGYTF. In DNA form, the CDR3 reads TGCAGTGCTAGAGATGAGGCAGGCCATGGCTACACCTTC.

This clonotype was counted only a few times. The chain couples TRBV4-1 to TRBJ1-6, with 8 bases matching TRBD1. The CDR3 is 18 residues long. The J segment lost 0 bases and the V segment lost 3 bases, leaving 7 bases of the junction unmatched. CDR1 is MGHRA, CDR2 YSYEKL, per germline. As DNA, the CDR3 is TGCGCCAGCAGCCAGTGGGGACAGGAGAGCTCCTATAATTCACCCCTCCACTTT. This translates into CASSQWGQESSYNSPLHF.